This TCR beta chain originates from a study of T cell repertoires in cytomegalovirus infection. Study context: The public TCR beta signatures pointed to both CMV infection and matching HLA type. Study results and caveats: HLA-C-restricted CMV clonotypes gave the most frequent clonotype in two of eight donors. Pooled public TCR beta family frequency picked out CMV carriers with the relevant HLA.

The germline CDR1 and CDR2 sequences are MNHNY and SVGAGI (reference sequence). The CDR3 is 16 amino acids. Trimming at V came to 7 bases and at J to 6 bases, leaving 12 bases not matched to a gene. TCRdb independently ran MiXCR on the reads; one entry per CDR3 protein. The sample records around 210,000 distinct CDR3 sequences, about 7% being singletons. The sample holds many counts of this clonotype. Its antigen is unknown. Input material: PBMCs. This TCR was sampled from a human donor in good health (CMV status not recorded). Some clones in this sample may be carry-over from other donors' samples. The chain employs TRBV6-6 and TRBJ1-5, with 10 bases lining up with TRBD1. The CDR3 nucleotides read TGTGCCAGCAAGAACCCGACAGGGGGCAGGAGTCAGCCCCAGCATTTT. This gives the protein CASKNPTGGRSQPQHF.